Following are 29 T cell receptor beta chains from one sample sequenced in a study of beta chain features in type 1 diabetes. Of the isolated RNA, all was reverse transcribed, and so the sequenced material was expressed TCRB transcripts. Assay: immunoSEQ multiplex PCR; the TCRdb copy retains only in-frame clones and omits some. This table has about 900,000 clones, roughly a sixth appearing once. Specimen: naive CD4+ T cells from blood. These receptors all stem from a woman aged 18-29 years in good health.

V usage is TRBV2 and J usage is TRBJ1-1; 8 bases are a match to TRBD1. The CDR3 is 14 residues long. The V segment lost 7 bases and the J segment 11 bases; nucleotides outside the gene matches: 15. Germline lookup yields CDR1 SNHLY and CDR2 FYNNEI. The CDR3 here is CASNLGRGLGHAFF. DNA of the CDR3: TGTGCCAGCAACCTTGGCAGGGGGCTCGGGCATGCTTTCTTT.

This clone occurred a few times. The rearrangement joins TRBV18 to TRBJ1-2; TRBD1 agrees at 7 bases. The CDR3 is 17 residues long. From germline, CDR1 is KGHSH and CDR2 LQKENI. J gave up 8 bases and V 0 bases, and 15 bases lay outside the gene matches. In nucleotides, the CDR3 is TGTGCCAGCTCACCACCCTCGGTAGGACAGGCGTGGGGCGGCTACACCTTC. Translation gives CASSPPSVGQAWGGYTF. The full variable domain, with the rest looked up from reference TRBV18 and TRBJ1-2, is NAGVMQNPRHLVRRRGQEARLRCSPMKGHSHVYWYRQLPEEGLKFMVYLQKENIIDESGMPKERFSAEFPKEGPSILRIQQVVRGDSAAYFCASSPPSVGQAWGGYTFGSGTRLTVV.

This clone appeared a few times. The V call is TRBV7-2, the J call TRBJ2-1, with 11 positions matching TRBD2. The junction had 6 bases not matched to a gene; V was cut back by 5 bases and J by 6 bases. Looked up from germline, CDR1 is SGHTA and CDR2 is FQGNSA. There are 15 residues in the CDR3. The CDR3 spells CASSKLAGAANEQFF. As DNA, the CDR3 is TGTGCCAGCAGCAAACTAGCGGGAGCGGCCAATGAGCAGTTCTTC.

This clone has more than one count but fewer than ten. J is TRBJ2-1 and V is TRBV7-2; D remains ambiguous. CDR1 and CDR2 from the germline V gene are SGHTA and FQGNSA. The V and J ends lost 5 bases and 0 bases respectively, with 11 bases between them. The CDR3 runs 15 residues. For the CDR3, the DNA is TGTGCCAGCAGCATGAGACCTAGCTCCTACAATGAGCAGTTCTTC. Protein: CASSMRPSSYNEQFF.

The chain has TRBV19 and TRBJ1-1; 9 bases are a match to TRBD1. CDR1 is LNHDA, CDR2 SQIVND, per germline (reference sequence). V was pared by 6 bases and J by 4 bases, with 6 bases of the junction left unmatched. This CDR3 has 14 amino acids. CDR3 coding DNA: TGTGCCAGTAGCCGACAGGGGGAAATCACTGAAGCTTTCTTT. This encodes CASSRQGEITEAFF. Full variable domain (remainder filled in from reference TRBV19 and TRBJ1-1): DGGITQSPKYLFRKEGQNVTLSCEQNLNHDAMYWYRQDPGQGLRLIYYSQIVNDFQKGDIAEGYSVSREKKESFPLTVTSAQKNPTAFYLCASSRQGEITEAFFGQGTRLTVV.

Concerning this clone itself: The same CDR3 also results from other DNA sequences found in this sample. The DNA for the CDR3 is TGCAGCGTTGAGGGACAGGAGAACACTGAAGCTTTCTTT. Protein product: CSVEGQENTEAFF. The chain couples TRBV29-1 to TRBJ1-1; 8 nucleotides align to TRBD1. V dropped 3 bases and J dropped 1; count of bases not matched to a gene: 1. The CDR3 length is 13 residues. The V gene's germline CDR1 is SQVTM and CDR2 ANQGSEA.

The chain employs TRBV6-9 and TRBJ1-5; D is ambiguous. Per germline, CDR1 MNHGY and CDR2 SVAAGI. The V end was cut by 7 bases, the J end by 0 bases, with 10 bases between. The CDR3 runs 14 residues. The CDR3 here is CASKPGYSNQPQHF. The CDR3 bases are TGTGCCAGCAAACCAGGTTATAGCAATCAGCCCCAGCATTTT.

This clone was seen a few times. The V gene is TRBV9, the J gene TRBJ2-2; no clear D. Germline CDR1 SGDLS, CDR2 YYNGEE. Deletions cut 10 bases from V and 4 bases from J, with 14 bases between. The CDR3 has 13 residues. CDR3 protein: CASARATTGELFF. CDR3 sequence (DNA): TGTGCCTCTGCCCGGGCTACCACCGGGGAGCTGTTTTTT.

This clone occurred a few times. The gene calls are TRBV9 and TRBJ2-1; TRBD1 matches 7 bases. Trimming at V came to 4 bases and at J to 15 bases, leaving 19 bases not matched to a gene. The CDR3 sequence is 15 residues long. Germline V gene lookup returns CDR1 SGDLS and CDR2 YYNGEE. Here the CDR3 reads CASSPLTATGTDTFF. The CDR3 DNA is TGTGCCAGCAGCCCTCTTACCGCGACCGGGACAGACACGTTCTTC.

This clone has just a few counts. The chain joins TRBV5-1 to TRBJ2-3; 8 bases match TRBD2. V lost 3 bases, J lost 2 bases, and 8 bases stayed unmatched. The CDR3 sequence is 16 residues long. Germline values: CDR1 SGHRS, CDR2 YFSETQ. This CDR3 is CASSSREGHTTDTQYF. The DNA for the CDR3 is TGCGCCAGCAGCTCTCGGGAGGGCCATACCACAGATACGCAGTATTTT.

This clone showed up just a few times. The V gene is TRBV5-5, the J gene TRBJ2-1; TRBD2 agrees at 16 bases. CDR1 and CDR2 (germline): SGHKS, YYEKEE (reference sequence). The length of the CDR3 is 15 residues. V lost 2 bases to trimming and J lost 15 bases; unmatched junction nucleotides: 8. CDR3 in DNA: TGTGCCAGCAGCTTAAGAACCGGGACTAGCGGGAGGGTGTTCTTC. Translated: CASSLRTGTSGRVFF. Based on the CDR3 plus reference TRBV5-5 and TRBJ2-1, the full variable domain is DAGVTQSPTHLIKTRGQQVTLRCSPISGHKSVSWYQQVLGQGPQFIFQYYEKEERGRGNFPDRFSARQFPNYSSELNVNALLLGDSALYLCASSLRTGTSGRVFFGPGTRLTVL.

The rearrangement joins TRBV7-2 to TRBJ2-7; TRBD1 aligns across 9 bases. V was pared by 6 bases and J by 0 bases, with 6 bases of the junction left unmatched. The germline gives CDR1 SGHTA, CDR2 FQGNSA. CDR3 length: 15 residues. CDR3 DNA: TGTGCCAGCAGAGAACAGGGACAGGGCTCCTACGAGCAGTACTTC. Its translation: CASREQGQGSYEQYF.

This chain links TRBV10-3 with TRBJ1-5, with 11 bases fitting TRBD1. Per germline, CDR1 ENHRY and CDR2 SYGVKD. J was trimmed by 7 bases and V by 2 bases; bases with no gene match: 1. The length of the CDR3 is 14 residues. Here the CDR3 DNA reads TGTGCCATCAGTGAGAGGACAGGGGGCCAGCCCCAGCATTTT. Its translation is CAISERTGGQPQHF.

This clone came up a few times. The chain is built from TRBV4-3 and TRBJ2-3, with 13 positions matching TRBD2. Trimming at V came to 2 bases and at J to 5 bases, leaving 7 bases not matched to a gene. CDR1 is LGHNA and CDR2 is YSLEER in the germline V gene. CDR3 length: 17 amino acids. CDR3 loop: CASSQSTSGRARDTQYF. CDR3 DNA: TGCGCCAGCAGCCAAAGTACTAGCGGGAGGGCTAGAGATACGCAGTATTTT.

The gene calls are TRBV2 and TRBJ2-2; either TRBD1 or TRBD2 may supply D (5 bases each). The CDR3 is 14 residues long. The germline gives CDR1 SNHLY, CDR2 FYNNEI. V was pared by 6 bases and J by 4 bases, with 12 bases between. In DNA form, the CDR3 reads TGTGCCAGCAGGGGGGACGGACCCACCGGGGAGCTGTTTTTT. It yields the protein CASRGDGPTGELFF.

The gene calls are TRBV9 and TRBJ2-3, with D possibly being TRBD1 (6 bases). CDR1 is SGDLS and CDR2 is YYNGEE in the germline V gene. The CDR3 sequence is 12 residues long. Deletions cut 0 bases from V and 8 bases from J, with 7 bases between. DNA of the CDR3: TGTGCCAGCAGCGTAGGAGGGGGTACGCAGTATTTT. Its protein is CASSVGGGTQYF.

This clone came up a few times. This chain uses TRBV18 with TRBJ2-1; D gene unclear. CDR1 KGHSH and CDR2 LQKENI come from the germline V gene. Trimming removed 0 bases at V and 5 bases at J, with 14 bases between. The CDR3 contains 16 residues. CDR3 residues: CASSPPLDDFNNEQFF. CDR3 DNA sequence: TGTGCCAGCTCACCACCCCTAGACGACTTTAACAATGAGCAGTTCTTC.

This clone occurred a few times. This chain connects TRBV7-2 to TRBJ2-5; 12 bases are shared with TRBD2. This CDR3 is 16 amino acids long. Trimming at V came to 1 base and at J to 4 bases, leaving 4 bases not matched to a gene. Germline lookup yields CDR1 SGHTA and CDR2 FQGNSA. The CDR3: CASSLVELAGGETQYF. The CDR3 DNA sequence: TGTGCCAGCAGCTTAGTGGAACTAGCGGGAGGAGAGACCCAGTACTTC.

CDR3 nucleotide sequence: TGTGCCAGCAGCGTAGGTACTGTGGGTTGGGGTGCAGATACGCAGTATTTT. It yields the protein CASSVGTVGWGADTQYF. The V call is TRBV9, the J call TRBJ2-3; D is undetermined. The V end lost 0 bases, the J end lost 4 bases, and 18 bases lay between the germline ends. This CDR3 spans 17 amino acids. The V gene's germline CDR1 is SGDLS and CDR2 YYNGEE.

V is TRBV20-1 and J is TRBJ2-1; D is uncertain. V was clipped by 6 bases and J by 3 bases, with 3 bases between them. Germline assignment: CDR1 DFQATT and CDR2 SNEGSKA (reference sequence). The CDR3 spans 10 residues. In DNA, the CDR3 is TGCAGTGCCTTCTACAATGAGCAGTTCTTC. Translation: CSAFYNEQFF.

This clone was observed a few times. The J gene is TRBJ2-3, the V gene TRBV5-8; D possibly corresponds to TRBD2 (6 bases). V dropped 5 bases and J dropped 2 bases, with 15 bases sitting between them. Germline lookup yields CDR1 SGHTS and CDR2 YDEGEE. This CDR3 region has 15 residues. Here the CDR3 reads CASSRDSASTDTQYF. Written as DNA, the CDR3 is TGTGCCAGCAGTCGGGACTCAGCCTCCACAGATACGCAGTATTTT. Variable domain in full (rest from reference TRBV5-8 and TRBJ2-3): EAGVTQSPTHLIKTRGQQATLRCSPISGHTSVYWYQQALGLGLQFLLWYDEGEERNRGNFPPRFSGRQFPNYSSELNVNALELEDSALYLCASSRDSASTDTQYFGPGTRLTVL.

This chain uses TRBV29-1 with TRBJ1-2, with D perhaps TRBD1 (5 bases). V was shortened by 6 bases and J by 0 bases, with 23 bases between the two germline ends. In germline, CDR1 is SQVTM, CDR2 ANQGSEA. This CDR3 region has 17 residues. In DNA, the CDR3 is TGCAGCGTAACCGGGACGGCCTCGTTTGGGACTAACTATGGCTACACCTTC. Translation: CSVTGTASFGTNYGYTF.

The chain is built from TRBV5-1 and TRBJ2-5; tentatively, D is TRBD1 or TRBD2 (6 bases each). CDR1 and CDR2 from the germline V gene are SGHRS and YFSETQ. Trimming removed 4 bases at V and 4 bases at J, with 14 bases between. The CDR3 is 14 residues long. CDR3 nucleotide sequence: TGCGCCAGCAGCATCGGGGGCCTCGGAGAGACCCAGTACTTC. Residues: CASSIGGLGETQYF.

This chain joins TRBV14 and TRBJ2-7; TRBD1 aligns across 9 bases. The J segment lost 5 bases and the V segment lost 3 bases, leaving 17 bases of the junction unmatched. CDR3 length: 18 amino acids. The germline gives CDR1 SGHDN, CDR2 FVKESK. The CDR3 bases are TGTGCCAGCAGCCAGACTCCCACCATGGGGACAGGGTCCCACGAGCAGTACTTC. Translating it yields CASSQTPTMGTGSHEQYF.

The rearrangement links TRBV7-9 to TRBJ2-7, with 9 bases fitting TRBD2. J was trimmed by 6 bases and V by 3 bases; bases with no gene match: 9. From germline, CDR1 is SEHNR and CDR2 FQNEAQ (reference sequence). CDR3 length equals 15 residues. As DNA, the CDR3 is TGTGCCAGCAGCTTTCCGGTAGCGGGAGAAGCCGAGCAGTACTTC. Protein sequence: CASSFPVAGEAEQYF.

A few counts support this clone. The J gene is TRBJ2-7, the V gene TRBV7-6; TRBD1 matches 9 bases. V lost 5 bases to trimming and J lost 4 bases; unmatched junction nucleotides: 9. Germline CDR1 reads SGHVS; CDR2 reads FNYEAQ. CDR3 length: 15 residues. CDR3 nucleotide sequence: TGTGCCAGCAGCATCGGGACAGGGCAAGGGTACGAGCAGTACTTC. This sequence encodes CASSIGTGQGYEQYF.

The V call is TRBV19, the J call TRBJ2-1; TRBD2 matches 15 bases. Trimming took 8 bases from V and 2 from J; bases not matched to a gene: 16. The CDR3 is made up of 20 amino acids. CDR1 is LNHDA and CDR2 is SQIVND in the germline V gene (reference sequence). CDR3 bases: TGTGCCAGTGCCAGTCGGCATGGACTAGCGGGAGGGCTAACCTACAATGAGCAGTTCTTC. This translates into CASASRHGLAGGLTYNEQFF. The entire variable domain, with the rest obtained from reference TRBV19 and TRBJ2-1, is as follows: DGGITQSPKYLFRKEGQNVTLSCEQNLNHDAMYWYRQDPGQGLRLIYYSQIVNDFQKGDIAEGYSVSREKKESFPLTVTSAQKNPTAFYLCASASRHGLAGGLTYNEQFFGPGTRLTVL.

A few counts support this clone. The chain uses TRBV28 and TRBJ2-1, with D tentatively TRBD1 or TRBD2 (6 bases each). V gave up 7 bases and J gave up 8 bases, with 18 bases separating them. Per germline, CDR1 MDHEN and CDR2 SYDVKM. The CDR3 spans 14 residues. CDR3 protein: CASMKGGGSDEQFF. The CDR3 nucleotides are TGTGCCAGCATGAAGGGGGGCGGCTCCGATGAGCAGTTCTTC.

V usage is TRBV7-2 and J usage is TRBJ2-7; a possible D gene is TRBD2 (5 bases). The V gene lost 6 bases and the J gene lost 5 bases, with 17 bases spanning the gap. The CDR3 has 14 amino acids. Germline V gene sequence: CDR1 SGHTA, CDR2 FQGNSA. The DNA for the CDR3 is TGTGCCAGCAGAATTGGGGTAGGAGGCCACGAGCAGTACTTC. Translation gives CASRIGVGGHEQYF.